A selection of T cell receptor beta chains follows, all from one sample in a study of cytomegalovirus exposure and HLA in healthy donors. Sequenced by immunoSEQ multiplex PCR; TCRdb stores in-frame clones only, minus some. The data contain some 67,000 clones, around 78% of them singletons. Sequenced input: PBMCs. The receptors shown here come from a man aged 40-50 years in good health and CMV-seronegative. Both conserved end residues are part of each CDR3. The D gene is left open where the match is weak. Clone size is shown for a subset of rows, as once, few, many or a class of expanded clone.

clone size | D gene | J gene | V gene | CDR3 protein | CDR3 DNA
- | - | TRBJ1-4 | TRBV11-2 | CASTPGQKLANEKLFF | TGTGCCAGCACCCCAGGACAGAAGCTGGCTAATGAAAAACTGTTTTTT
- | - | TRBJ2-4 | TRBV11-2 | CASSLDSDIQYF | TGTGCCAGCAGCTTAGACTCGGACATTCAGTACTTC
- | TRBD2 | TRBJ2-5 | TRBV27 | CASSRTSGRGGGLETQYF | TGTGCCAGCAGTCGGACTAGCGGGAGGGGGGGAGGGCTTGAGACCCAGTACTTC
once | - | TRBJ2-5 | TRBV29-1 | CSVAGSRVYEETQYF | TGCAGCGTTGCCGGTTCCAGGGTGTATGAAGAGACCCAGTACTTC
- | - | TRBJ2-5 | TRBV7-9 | CASSLVAGTQETQYF | TGTGCCAGCAGCTTAGTGGCAGGGACTCAAGAGACCCAGTACTTC
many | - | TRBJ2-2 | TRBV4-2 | CATSDVATNTGELFF | TGTGCCACCTCCGACGTAGCGACGAACACCGGGGAGCTGTTTTTT
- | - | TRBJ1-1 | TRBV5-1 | CASRVGWNTEAFF | TGCGCCAGCCGGGTTGGGTGGAACACTGAAGCTTTCTTT
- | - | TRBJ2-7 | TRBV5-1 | CASSLVVGAYEQYF | TGCGCCAGCAGCTTGGTCGTAGGGGCCTACGAGCAGTACTTC
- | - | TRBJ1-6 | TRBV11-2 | CASTSGLSNSPLHF | TGTGCCAGCACCTCGGGACTGAGCAATTCACCCCTCCACTTT
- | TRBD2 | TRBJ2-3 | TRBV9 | CASSARTSGGRGRTDTQYF | TGTGCCAGCAGCGCAAGAACTAGCGGGGGACGCGGCCGCACAGATACGCAGTATTTT
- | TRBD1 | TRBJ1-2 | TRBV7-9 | CASSARDRGYYGYTF | TGTGCCAGCAGCGCCCGGGACAGGGGTTACTATGGCTACACCTTC
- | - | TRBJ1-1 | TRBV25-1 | CASSGSGKTEAFF | TGTGCCAGCAGTGGTTCGGGAAAGACTGAAGCTTTCTTT
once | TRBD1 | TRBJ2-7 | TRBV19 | CASSKVGTGVAYEQYF | TGTGCCAGTAGTAAGGTCGGGACAGGGGTTGCCTACGAGCAGTACTTC
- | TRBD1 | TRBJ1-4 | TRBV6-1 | CASSSTTGGGEKLFF | TGTGCCAGCAGTTCCACGACAGGGGGAGGCGAAAAACTGTTTTTT
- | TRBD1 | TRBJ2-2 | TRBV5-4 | CASSLAGTGGTGELFF | TGTGCCAGCAGCTTGGCGGGGACAGGCGGCACCGGGGAGCTGTTTTTT
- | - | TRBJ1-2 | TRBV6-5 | CASRTLIRVDGYTF | TGTGCCAGCAGGACATTAATTAGAGTGGATGGCTACACCTTC
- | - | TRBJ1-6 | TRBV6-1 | CASNPQGSNSPLHF | TGTGCCAGCAATCCTCAGGGGAGCAATTCACCCCTCCACTTT
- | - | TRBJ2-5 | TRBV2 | CASSGRRKQETQYF | TGTGCCAGCAGTGGGAGGCGGAAACAGGAGACCCAGTACTTC
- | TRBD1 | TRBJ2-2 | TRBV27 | CASSSIQGVHPGELFF | TGTGCCAGCAGTTCCATACAGGGGGTACATCCCGGGGAGCTGTTTTTT
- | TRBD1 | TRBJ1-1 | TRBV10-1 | CASSETGQAAEAFF | TGCGCCAGCAGTGAGACTGGACAGGCGGCTGAAGCTTTCTTT
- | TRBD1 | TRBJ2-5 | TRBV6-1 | CASSAPTGNQETQYF | TGTGCCAGCAGTGCCCCGACAGGGAACCAAGAGACCCAGTACTTC
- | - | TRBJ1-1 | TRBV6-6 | CASSYSTPQGTEAFF | TGTGCCAGCAGTTACTCGACCCCCCAGGGGACTGAAGCTTTCTTT
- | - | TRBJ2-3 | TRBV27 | CASSSRDSTDTQYF | TGTGCCAGCAGTTCGAGGGACTCCACAGATACGCAGTATTTT
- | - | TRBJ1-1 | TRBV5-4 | CASSLGAGAMNTEAFF | TGTGCCAGCAGCTTGGGGGCAGGGGCTATGAACACTGAAGCTTTCTTT
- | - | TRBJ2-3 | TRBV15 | CATSRSGLTDTQYF | TGTGCCACCAGCAGGAGCGGGCTCACAGATACGCAGTATTTT
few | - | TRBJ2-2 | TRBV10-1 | CASGGGDTGELFF | TGCGCCAGCGGCGGGGGCGACACCGGGGAGCTGTTTTTT
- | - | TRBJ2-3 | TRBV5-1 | CASSFGGDTQYF | TGCGCCAGCAGCTTTGGCGGGGATACGCAGTATTTT
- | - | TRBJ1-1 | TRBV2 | CASSEAVVSEAFF | TGTGCCAGCAGTGAAGCCGTCGTTAGTGAAGCTTTCTTT
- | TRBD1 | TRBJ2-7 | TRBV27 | CASSRDSEIITYEQYF | TGTGCCAGCAGCCGGGACAGCGAAATCATAACCTACGAGCAGTACTTC
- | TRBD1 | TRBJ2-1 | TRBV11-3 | CASSFGGTGRYNEQFF | TGTGCCAGCAGCTTCGGGGGGACAGGGAGGTACAATGAGCAGTTCTTC
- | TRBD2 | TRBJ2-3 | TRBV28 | CASTLAGGTDTQYF | TGTGCCAGCACCCTAGCGGGAGGAACAGATACGCAGTATTTT
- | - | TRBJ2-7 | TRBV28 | CASSFRGGSYEQYF | TGTGCCAGCAGTTTCAGGGGTGGGTCCTACGAGCAGTACTTC
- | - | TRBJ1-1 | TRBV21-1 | CASSLSHFNTEAFF | TGTGCCAGCAGTCTAAGTCATTTCAACACTGAAGCTTTCTTT
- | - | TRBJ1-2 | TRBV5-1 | CASSGGDYNYGYTF | TGCGCCAGCAGCGGGGGGGATTATAACTATGGCTACACCTTC
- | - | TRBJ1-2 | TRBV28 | CASSAVGAGGYTF | TGTGCCAGCAGTGCCGTAGGGGCTGGGGGCTACACCTTC
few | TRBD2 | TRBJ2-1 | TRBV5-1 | CASNLAGGEQFF | TGCGCCAGCAACCTAGCGGGAGGGGAGCAGTTCTTC
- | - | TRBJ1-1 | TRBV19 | CASGYSGAAEAFF | TGTGCCAGTGGATATTCAGGGGCGGCTGAAGCTTTCTTT
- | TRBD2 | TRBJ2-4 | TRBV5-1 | CASSPRTSGGERAKNIQYF | TGCGCCAGCAGCCCGCGGACTAGCGGGGGGGAAAGAGCCAAAAACATTCAGTACTTC
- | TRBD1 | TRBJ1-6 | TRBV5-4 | CASSLIADNPGGPPLHF | TGTGCCAGCAGCCTCATCGCCGATAACCCAGGGGGCCCACCCCTCCACTTT
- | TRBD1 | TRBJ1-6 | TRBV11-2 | CASSFAGQLYSPLHF | TGTGCCAGCAGCTTTGCGGGACAGCTTTATTCACCCCTCCACTTT
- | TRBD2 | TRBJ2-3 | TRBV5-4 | CASRSATSGGTDTQYF | TGTGCCAGCAGATCCGCGACTAGCGGAGGCACAGATACGCAGTATTTT
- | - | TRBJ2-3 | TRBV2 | CAAGTMTDTQYF | TGTGCCGCCGGGACAATGACAGATACGCAGTATTTT